These T cell receptor beta chains were read from a single sample in a study of T cells in Graves' hyperthyroidism and ophthalmopathy. TCRdb re-analysed the multiplex PCR reads in MiXCR, keeping a single row per CDR3 protein. The data show under 600,000 distinct CDR3 sequences, approximately 15% seen once. Sequencing was carried out using blood. All receptors come from a woman aged 40 to 55 with Graves' ophthalmopathy. CDR3s include the opening cysteine and the closing phenylalanine or tryptophan. The order of the fields is V gene, J gene, CDR3 protein.

>TRBV28|TRBJ1-2
CATGNGYTF
>TRBV10-3|TRBJ1-1
CAISEYGLEAFF
>TRBV12-3/TRBV12-4|TRBJ1-4
CASSFGRVGEKLFF
>TRBV2|TRBJ2-1
CASSPTSGGGQFF
>TRBV7-7|TRBJ2-2
CASTRGTGTGELFF
>TRBV20-1|TRBJ2-5
CSAAGAQETQYF
>TRBV27|TRBJ2-7
CASSRHIEYEQYF
>TRBV20-1|TRBJ2-5
CSAPLPLAGLKTQYF
>TRBV19|TRBJ1-4
CASSGSGTGAAEKLFF
>TRBV11-2|TRBJ2-1
CASLLAGTRSSYNEQFF
>TRBV5-1|TRBJ1-6
CASRHGQSGSYNSPLHF
>TRBV6-1|TRBJ2-5
CASSEIWSMETQYF
>TRBV6-1|TRBJ2-7
CASRRRETTYEQYF
>TRBV6-1|TRBJ2-1
CASRGTRLGEQFF
>TRBV15|TRBJ1-2
CATSRVSNYGYTF
>TRBV12-3/TRBV12-4|TRBJ2-2
CASSSGWTSGSFAGELFF
>TRBV2|TRBJ2-1
CASRPLLGRSSYNEQFF
>TRBV27|TRBJ2-1
CASSKAGTSGKYEQFF
>TRBV20-1|TRBJ2-1
CSARDHGTSIDEQFF
>TRBV11-2|TRBJ2-1
CASSLLPGQGVDEQFF
>TRBV20-1|TRBJ1-5
CSARGGRDQPQHF
>TRBV6-1|TRBJ1-5
CASSEEQGLQPQHF
>TRBV12-3/TRBV12-4|TRBJ2-2
CASSFGGELFF
>TRBV12-5|TRBJ1-3
CASKGTGNTIYF
>TRBV19|TRBJ2-3
CASSIRLAGEDTQYF
>TRBV6-1|TRBJ2-7
CASSEGLAGNYEQYF
>TRBV24-1|TRBJ2-2
CATRGTGRTGELFF
>TRBV11-3|TRBJ2-5
CASSLGGNAETQYF
>TRBV2|TRBJ2-1
CASRLANEQFF
>TRBV20-1|TRBJ2-7
CSALPLRDRGYEQYF
>TRBV6-1|TRBJ1-5
CASSDASPLTGDRQPQHF
>TRBV30|TRBJ2-1
CAWSVPGDPYYNEQFF
>TRBV20-1|TRBJ1-2
CSAPRGDYGYTF
>TRBV2|TRBJ1-5
CASSGGQMGNQPQHF
>TRBV11-2|TRBJ2-3
CASSASRDTQYF
>TRBV20-1|TRBJ1-1
CSARQPGAMNTEAFF
>TRBV5-5|TRBJ1-5
CASSLSGQGLGNQPQHF
>TRBV28|TRBJ1-5
CASSSGQTSNQPQHF
>TRBV12-3/TRBV12-4|TRBJ2-5
CASSPLGRDQETQYF
>TRBV28|TRBJ1-5
CASSLSRGQPQHF
>TRBV30|TRBJ2-7
CAWSVTSQEQYF